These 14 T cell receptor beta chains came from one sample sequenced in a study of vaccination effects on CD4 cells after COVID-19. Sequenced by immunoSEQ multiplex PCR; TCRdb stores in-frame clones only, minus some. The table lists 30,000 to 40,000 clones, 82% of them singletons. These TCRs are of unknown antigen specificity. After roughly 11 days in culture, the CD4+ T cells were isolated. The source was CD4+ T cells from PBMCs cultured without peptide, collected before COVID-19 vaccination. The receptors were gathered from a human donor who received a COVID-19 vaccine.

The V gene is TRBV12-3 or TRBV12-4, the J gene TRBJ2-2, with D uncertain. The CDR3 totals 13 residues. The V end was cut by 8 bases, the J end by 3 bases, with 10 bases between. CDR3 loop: CASRSGDTGELFF. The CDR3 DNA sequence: TGTGCCAGCCGCTCTGGGGACACCGGGGAGCTGTTTTTT.

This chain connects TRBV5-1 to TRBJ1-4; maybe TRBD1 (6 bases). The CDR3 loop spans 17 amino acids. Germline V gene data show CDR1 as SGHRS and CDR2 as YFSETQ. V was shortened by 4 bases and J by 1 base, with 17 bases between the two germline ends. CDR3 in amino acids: CASSPVGGRRTNEKLFF. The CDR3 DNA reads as TGCGCCAGCAGCCCGGTGGGGGGGCGCAGAACTAATGAAAAACTGTTTTTT.

This CDR3 is CASSQPGTALEQYV. For the CDR3, the DNA is TGTGCCAGCAGCCAGCCCGGGACAGCACTCGAGCAGTACGTC. The rearrangement joins TRBV11-2 to TRBJ2-7; TRBD1 agrees at 7 bases. CDR1 is SGHAT, CDR2 FQNNGV, per germline. This CDR3 has 14 residues. The V and J ends lost 5 bases and 6 bases, in that order; junction bases with no gene match: 10.

For the CDR3, the DNA is TGTGCCAGCAGTGGCCCCAGACTAGCCAGCCGCACAGATACGCAGTATTTT. Translating gives CASSGPRLASRTDTQYF. V gene TRBV6-1 combines with J gene TRBJ2-3, with 7 bases fitting TRBD2. Germline V lookup: CDR1 MNHNS, CDR2 SASEGT. Losses at the gene ends were 4 bases for V and 1 base for J; bases not matched to a gene: 11. The CDR3 consists of 17 residues.

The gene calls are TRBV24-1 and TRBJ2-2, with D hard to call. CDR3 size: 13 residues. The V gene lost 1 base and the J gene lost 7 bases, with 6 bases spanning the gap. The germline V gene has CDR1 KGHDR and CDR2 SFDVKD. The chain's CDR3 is CATSDFGVGELFF. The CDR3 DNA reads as TGTGCCACCAGTGATTTTGGAGTCGGGGAGCTGTTTTTT.

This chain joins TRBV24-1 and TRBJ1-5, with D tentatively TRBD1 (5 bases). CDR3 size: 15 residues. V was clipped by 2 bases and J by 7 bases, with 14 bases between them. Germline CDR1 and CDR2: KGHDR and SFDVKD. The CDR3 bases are TGTGCCACCAGTGATTCGGGACTTTCTGGGCAGCCCCAGCATTTT. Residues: CATSDSGLSGQPQHF.

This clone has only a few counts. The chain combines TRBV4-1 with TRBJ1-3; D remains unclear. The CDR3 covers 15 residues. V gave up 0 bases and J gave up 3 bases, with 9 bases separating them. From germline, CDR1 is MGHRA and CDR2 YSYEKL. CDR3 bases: TGCGCCAGCAGCCAAGATTACGGCGGTGGAAACACCATATATTTT. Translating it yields CASSQDYGGGNTIYF.

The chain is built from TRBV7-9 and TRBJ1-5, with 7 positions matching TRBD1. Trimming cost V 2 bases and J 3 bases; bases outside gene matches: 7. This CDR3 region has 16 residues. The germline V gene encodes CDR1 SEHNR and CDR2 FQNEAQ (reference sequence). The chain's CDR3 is CASSLWDSHPNQPQHF. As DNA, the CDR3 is TGTGCCAGCAGCTTATGGGACAGCCACCCCAATCAGCCCCAGCATTTT.

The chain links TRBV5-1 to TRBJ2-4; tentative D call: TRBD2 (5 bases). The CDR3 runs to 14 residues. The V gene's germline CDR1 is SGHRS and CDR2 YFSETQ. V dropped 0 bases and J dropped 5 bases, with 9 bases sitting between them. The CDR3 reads CASSLVGGENIQYF. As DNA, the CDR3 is TGCGCCAGCAGCTTGGTAGGAGGTGAAAACATTCAGTACTTC. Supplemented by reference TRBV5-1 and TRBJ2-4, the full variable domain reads KAGVTQTPRYLIKTRGQQVTLSCSPISGHRSVSWYQQTPGQGLQFLFEYFSETQRNKGNFPGRFSGRQFSNSRSEMNVSTLELGDSALYLCASSLVGGENIQYFGAGTRLSVL.

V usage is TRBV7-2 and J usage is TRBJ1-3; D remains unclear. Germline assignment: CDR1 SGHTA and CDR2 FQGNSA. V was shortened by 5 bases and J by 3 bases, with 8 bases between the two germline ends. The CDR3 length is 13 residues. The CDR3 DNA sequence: TGTGCCAGCAGCCTGGGAGTTGGAAACACCATATATTTT. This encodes CASSLGVGNTIYF.

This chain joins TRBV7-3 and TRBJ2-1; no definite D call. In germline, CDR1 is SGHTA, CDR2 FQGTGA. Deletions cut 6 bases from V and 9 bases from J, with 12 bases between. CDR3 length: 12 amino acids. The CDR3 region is CASRPTTGEQFF. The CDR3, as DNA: TGTGCCAGCAGGCCAACTACGGGTGAGCAGTTCTTC.

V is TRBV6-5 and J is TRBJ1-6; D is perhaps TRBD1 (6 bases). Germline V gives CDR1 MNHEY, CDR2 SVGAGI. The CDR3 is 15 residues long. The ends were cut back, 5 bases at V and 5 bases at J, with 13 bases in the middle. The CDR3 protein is CASSRGAVDNSPLHF. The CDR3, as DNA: TGTGCCAGCAGTAGGGGGGCCGTGGATAATTCACCCCTCCACTTT.

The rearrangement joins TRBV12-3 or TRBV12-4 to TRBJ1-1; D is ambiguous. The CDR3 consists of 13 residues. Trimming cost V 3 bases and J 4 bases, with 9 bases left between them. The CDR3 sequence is CASSLAVLTEAFF. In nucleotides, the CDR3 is TGTGCCAGCAGTTTGGCAGTACTCACTGAAGCTTTCTTT.

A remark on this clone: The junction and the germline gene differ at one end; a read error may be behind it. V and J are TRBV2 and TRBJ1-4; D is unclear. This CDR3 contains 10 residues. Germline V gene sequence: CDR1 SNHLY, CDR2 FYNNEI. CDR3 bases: TGTGCCAGCTTCCGGGAAAAGCTGTTTTTT. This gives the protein CASFREKLFF.